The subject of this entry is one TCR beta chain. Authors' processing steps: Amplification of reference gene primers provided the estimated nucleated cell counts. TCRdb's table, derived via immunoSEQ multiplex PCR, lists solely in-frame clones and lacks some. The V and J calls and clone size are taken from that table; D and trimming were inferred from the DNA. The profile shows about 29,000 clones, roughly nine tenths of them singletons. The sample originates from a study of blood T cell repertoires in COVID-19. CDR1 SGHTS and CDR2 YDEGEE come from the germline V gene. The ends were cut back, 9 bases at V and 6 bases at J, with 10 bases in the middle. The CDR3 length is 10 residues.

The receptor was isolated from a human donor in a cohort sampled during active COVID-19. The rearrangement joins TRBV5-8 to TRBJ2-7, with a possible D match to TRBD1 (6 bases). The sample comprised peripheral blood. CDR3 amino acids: CATQGSEQYF. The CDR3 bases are TGTGCCACACAGGGATCCGAGCAGTACTTC.